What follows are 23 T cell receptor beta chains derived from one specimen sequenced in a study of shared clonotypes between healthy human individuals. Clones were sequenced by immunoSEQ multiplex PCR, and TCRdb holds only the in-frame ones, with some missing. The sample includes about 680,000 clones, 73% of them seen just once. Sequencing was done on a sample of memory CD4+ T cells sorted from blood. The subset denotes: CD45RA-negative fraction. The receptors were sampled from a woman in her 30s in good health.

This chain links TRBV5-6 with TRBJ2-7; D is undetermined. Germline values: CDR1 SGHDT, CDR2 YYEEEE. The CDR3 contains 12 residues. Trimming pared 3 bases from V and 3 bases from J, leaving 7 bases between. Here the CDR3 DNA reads TGTGCCAGCAGCTCCTGGCTCTACGAGCAGTACTTC. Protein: CASSSWLYEQYF.

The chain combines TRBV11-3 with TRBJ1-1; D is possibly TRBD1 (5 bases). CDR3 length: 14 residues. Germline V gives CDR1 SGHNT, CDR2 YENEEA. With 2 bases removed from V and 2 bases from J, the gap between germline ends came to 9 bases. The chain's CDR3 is CASSLSGANTEAFF. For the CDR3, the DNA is TGTGCCAGCAGCTTAAGTGGGGCCAACACTGAAGCTTTCTTT.

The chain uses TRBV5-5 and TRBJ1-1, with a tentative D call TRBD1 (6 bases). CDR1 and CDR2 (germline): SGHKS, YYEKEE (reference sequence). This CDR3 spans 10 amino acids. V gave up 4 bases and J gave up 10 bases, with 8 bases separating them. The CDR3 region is CASSLDRAFF. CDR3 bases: TGTGCCAGCAGCCTGGACAGAGCTTTCTTT.

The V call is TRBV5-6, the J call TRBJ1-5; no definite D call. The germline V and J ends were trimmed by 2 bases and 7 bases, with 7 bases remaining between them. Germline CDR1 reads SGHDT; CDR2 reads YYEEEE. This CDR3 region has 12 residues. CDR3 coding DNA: TGTGCCAGCAGCTTTAGAGCCCAGCCCCAGCATTTT. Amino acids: CASSFRAQPQHF.

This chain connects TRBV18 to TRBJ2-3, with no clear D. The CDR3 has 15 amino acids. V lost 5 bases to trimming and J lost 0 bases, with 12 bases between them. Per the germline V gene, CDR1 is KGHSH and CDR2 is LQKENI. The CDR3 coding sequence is TGTGCCAGCTCAGAGCAAACTTCTAGCACAGATACGCAGTATTTT. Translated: CASSEQTSSTDTQYF.

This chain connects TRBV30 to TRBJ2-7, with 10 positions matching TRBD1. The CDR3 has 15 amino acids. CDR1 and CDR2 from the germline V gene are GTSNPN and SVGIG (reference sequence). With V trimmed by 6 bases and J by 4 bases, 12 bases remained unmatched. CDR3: CACTKRDRGRYEQYF. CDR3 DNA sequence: TGTGCCTGTACAAAGCGGGACAGGGGTCGGTACGAGCAGTACTTC. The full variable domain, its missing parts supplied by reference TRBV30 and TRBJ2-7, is SQTIHQWPATLVQPVGSPLSLECTVEGTSNPNLYWYRQAAGRGLQLLFYSVGIGQISSEVPQNLSASRPQDRQFILSSKKLLLSDSGFYLCACTKRDRGRYEQYFGPGTRLTVT.

The DNA of the CDR3 is TGTGCCAGCAGAGGGACGGTCAATCAGCCCCAGCATTTT. This encodes CASRGTVNQPQHF. The gene calls are TRBV2 and TRBJ1-5, with TRBD1 as a possible D gene (5 bases). The V end was cut by 6 bases, the J end by 3 bases, with 9 bases between. This CDR3 is built from 13 residues. Germline assignment: CDR1 SNHLY and CDR2 FYNNEI.

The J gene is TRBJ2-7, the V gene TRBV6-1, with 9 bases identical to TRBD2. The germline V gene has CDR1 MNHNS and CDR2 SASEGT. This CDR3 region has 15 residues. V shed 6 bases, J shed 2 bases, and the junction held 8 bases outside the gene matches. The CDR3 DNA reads TGTGCCAGCAGCGCTGCTAGCGGGGTGGCCTACGAGCAGTACTTC. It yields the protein CASSAASGVAYEQYF.

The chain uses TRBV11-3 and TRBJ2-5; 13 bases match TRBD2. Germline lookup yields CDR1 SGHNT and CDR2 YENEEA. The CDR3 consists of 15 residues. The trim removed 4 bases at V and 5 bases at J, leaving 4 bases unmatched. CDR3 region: CASSYGTSGTETQYF. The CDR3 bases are TGTGCCAGCAGCTACGGGACTAGCGGGACGGAGACCCAGTACTTC.

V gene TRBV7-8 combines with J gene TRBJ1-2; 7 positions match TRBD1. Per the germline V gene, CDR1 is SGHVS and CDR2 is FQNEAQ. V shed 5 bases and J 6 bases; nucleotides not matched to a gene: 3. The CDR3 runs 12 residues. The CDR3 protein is CASSRDSHGYTF. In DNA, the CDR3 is TGTGCCAGCAGCCGGGACAGCCATGGCTACACCTTC.

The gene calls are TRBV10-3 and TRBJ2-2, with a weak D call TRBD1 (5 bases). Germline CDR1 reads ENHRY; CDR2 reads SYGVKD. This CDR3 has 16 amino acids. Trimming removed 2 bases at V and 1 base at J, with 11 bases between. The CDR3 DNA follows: TGTGCCATCAGTGAGGGAGCAGGGTGGAACACCGGGGAGCTGTTTTTT. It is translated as CAISEGAGWNTGELFF.

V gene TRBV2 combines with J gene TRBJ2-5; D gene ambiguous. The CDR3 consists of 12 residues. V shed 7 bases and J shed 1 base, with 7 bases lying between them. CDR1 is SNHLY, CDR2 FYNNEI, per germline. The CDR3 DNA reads TGTGCCAGCAAACAGTCCCAAGAGACCCAGTACTTC. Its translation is CASKQSQETQYF.

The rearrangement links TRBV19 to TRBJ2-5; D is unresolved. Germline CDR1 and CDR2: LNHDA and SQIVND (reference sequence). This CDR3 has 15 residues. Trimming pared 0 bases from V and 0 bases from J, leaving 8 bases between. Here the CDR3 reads CASSIDAQYQETQYF. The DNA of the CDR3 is TGTGCCAGTAGTATAGATGCCCAGTACCAAGAGACCCAGTACTTC.

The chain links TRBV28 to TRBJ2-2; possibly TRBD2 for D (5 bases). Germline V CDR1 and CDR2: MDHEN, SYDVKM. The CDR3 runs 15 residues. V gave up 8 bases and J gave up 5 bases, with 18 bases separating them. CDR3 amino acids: CASAFGPPGTGELFF. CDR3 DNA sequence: TGTGCCAGCGCATTCGGGCCTCCGGGGACCGGGGAGCTGTTTTTT.

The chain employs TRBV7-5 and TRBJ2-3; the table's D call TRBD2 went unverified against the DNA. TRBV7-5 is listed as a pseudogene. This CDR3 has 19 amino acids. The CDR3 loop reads CVRSHSRRRLRLGTDTQYF. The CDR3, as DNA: TGTGTCAGAAGCCATAGCCGGCGGAGACTCAGATTAGGTACAGATACGCAGTATTTT.

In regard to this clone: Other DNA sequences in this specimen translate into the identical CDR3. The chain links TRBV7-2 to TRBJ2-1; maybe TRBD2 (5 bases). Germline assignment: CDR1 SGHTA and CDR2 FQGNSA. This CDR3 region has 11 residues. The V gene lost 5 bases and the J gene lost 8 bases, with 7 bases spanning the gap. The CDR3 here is CASSRGYEQFF. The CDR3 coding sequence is TGTGCCAGCAGCCGAGGGTATGAGCAGTTCTTC.

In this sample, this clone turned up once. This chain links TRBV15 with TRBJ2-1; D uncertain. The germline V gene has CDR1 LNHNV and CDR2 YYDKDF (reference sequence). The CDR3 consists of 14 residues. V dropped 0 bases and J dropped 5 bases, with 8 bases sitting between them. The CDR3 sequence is CATSRDLQNNEQFF. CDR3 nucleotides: TGTGCCACCAGCAGAGATCTACAGAACAATGAGCAGTTCTTC. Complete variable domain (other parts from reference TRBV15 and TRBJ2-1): DAMVIQNPRYQVTQFGKPVTLSCSQTLNHNVMYWYQQKSSQAPKLLFHYYDKDFNNEADTPDNFQSRRPNTSFCFLDIRSPGLGDTAMYLCATSRDLQNNEQFFGPGTRLTVL.

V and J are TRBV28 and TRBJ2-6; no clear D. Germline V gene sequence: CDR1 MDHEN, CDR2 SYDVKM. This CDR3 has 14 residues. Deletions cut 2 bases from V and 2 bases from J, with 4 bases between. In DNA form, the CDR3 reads TGTGCCAGCAGTTTACATGCTGGGGCCAACGTCCTGACTTTC. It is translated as CASSLHAGANVLTF.

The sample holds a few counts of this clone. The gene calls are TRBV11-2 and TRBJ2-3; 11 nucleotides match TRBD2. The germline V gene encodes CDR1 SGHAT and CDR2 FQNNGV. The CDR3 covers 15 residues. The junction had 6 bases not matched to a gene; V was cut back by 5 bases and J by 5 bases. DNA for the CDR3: TGTGCCAGCAGCACAGTAGCGGGAGGGGGAGATACGCAGTATTTT. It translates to CASSTVAGGGDTQYF.

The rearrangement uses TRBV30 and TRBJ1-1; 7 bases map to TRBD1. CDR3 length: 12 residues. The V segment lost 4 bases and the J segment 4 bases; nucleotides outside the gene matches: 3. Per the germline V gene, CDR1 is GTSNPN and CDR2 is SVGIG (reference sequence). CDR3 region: CAWKRDSTEAFF. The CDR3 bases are TGTGCCTGGAAGCGGGACAGCACTGAAGCTTTCTTT.

This CDR3 reads CSAKTSGTYNEQFF. CDR3 DNA sequence: TGCAGCGCTAAGACTAGCGGGACGTACAATGAGCAGTTCTTC. The chain couples TRBV29-1 to TRBJ2-1; 11 nucleotides match TRBD2. V trimming: 7 bases; J trimming: 4 bases; junction bases outside the gene matches: 6. The germline V gene has CDR1 SQVTM and CDR2 ANQGSEA. The CDR3 runs 14 residues.

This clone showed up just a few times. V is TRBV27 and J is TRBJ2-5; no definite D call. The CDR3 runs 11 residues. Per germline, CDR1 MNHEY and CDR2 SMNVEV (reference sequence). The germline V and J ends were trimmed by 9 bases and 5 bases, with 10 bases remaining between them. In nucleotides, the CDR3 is TGTGCCAGAAGATTTATCGAGACCCAGTACTTC. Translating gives CARRFIETQYF.

The CDR3 is CASSLGRDRVLHEQYF. The DNA of the CDR3 is TGCGCCAGCAGCTTGGGTCGGGACAGGGTCCTCCACGAGCAGTACTTC. The V call is TRBV5-1, the J call TRBJ2-7; TRBD1 agrees at 9 bases. This CDR3 region has 16 residues. J was trimmed by 5 bases and V by 0 bases; bases with no gene match: 9. Germline CDR1 is SGHRS and CDR2 is YFSETQ. The complete variable domain, with remaining parts taken from reference TRBV5-1 and TRBJ2-7, reads KAGVTQTPRYLIKTRGQQVTLSCSPISGHRSVSWYQQTPGQGLQFLFEYFSETQRNKGNFPGRFSGRQFSNSRSEMNVSTLELGDSALYLCASSLGRDRVLHEQYFGPGTRLTVT.